This section outlines one T cell receptor beta chain sequence together with its context. This specimen belongs to a study of blood T cell repertoires in COVID-19. Study information: PBMCs, B-cell-depleted T cells, or T cells provided the cDNA or gDNA that made up the material.

Using immunoSEQ multiplex PCR, the repertoire was profiled, and TCRdb retains in-frame clones only, with some absent. In the table there are some 190,000 clones, 84% of which are singletons. The junction had 12 bases not matched to a gene; V was cut back by 0 bases and J by 3 bases. Germline CDR1 SGDLS, CDR2 YYNGEE. The CDR3 covers 20 residues. V gene TRBV9 combines with J gene TRBJ2-2, with 12 bases identical to TRBD2. The sequence was collected from a woman aged 70-85 years with active or convalescent COVID-19. Sequencing was done on a sample of peripheral blood. The CDR3 coding sequence is TGTGCCAGCAGCGTAGAGTTGTGGCTAGCGGGAGGGCCGGACACCGGGGAGCTGTTTTTT. Protein: CASSVELWLAGGPDTGELFF.